Presented here are 4 T cell receptor beta chains from one specimen sequenced in a study of T cell responses to AZD1222 COVID-19 vaccine. Profiled with immunoSEQ multiplex PCR; TCRdb holds only in-frame clones, not every one. The sample consists of some 130,000 clones, roughly 92% of them appearing once. Material: peripheral blood, obtained 28 days after the second AZD1222 dose. These receptors originate from an adult who received the AZD1222 COVID-19 vaccine.

The rearrangement joins TRBV6-5 to TRBJ2-3, with 8 bases identical to TRBD2. The CDR3 totals 14 residues. V shed 7 bases, J shed 4 bases, and the junction held 7 bases outside the gene matches. In germline, CDR1 is MNHEY, CDR2 SVGAGI. The CDR3 here is CASTPGGIADTQYF. The DNA of the CDR3 is TGTGCCAGCACCCCGGGGGGGATCGCAGATACGCAGTATTTT.

The V gene is TRBV30, the J gene TRBJ2-5; TRBD1 aligns across 10 bases. CDR1 is GTSNPN, CDR2 SVGIG, per germline (reference sequence). The CDR3 runs to 16 residues. V was clipped by 0 bases and J by 5 bases; unmatched bases: 9. This chain's CDR3 is CAWSVGGGTGVETQYF. The CDR3 nucleotides read TGTGCCTGGAGTGTAGGGGGCGGGACAGGGGTCGAGACCCAGTACTTC.

CDR3 DNA sequence: TGTGCCACCAGCAGAGGGAGCGGGAGGGCCTTACGTCTGTCCTACAATGAGCAGTTCTTC. Protein sequence: CATSRGSGRALRLSYNEQFF. This chain joins TRBV15 and TRBJ2-1, with 10 bases fitting TRBD2. J lost 1 base, V lost 1 base, and 13 bases had no gene match. This CDR3 comprises 20 residues. Germline V lookup: CDR1 LNHNV, CDR2 YYDKDF (reference sequence).

The chain links TRBV5-6 to TRBJ1-2; no clear D. Germline V gives CDR1 SGHDT, CDR2 YYEEEE. V was pared by 1 base and J by 7 bases, with 14 bases between. CDR3 length: 14 amino acids. The CDR3: CASSLISSPAGYTF. CDR3 DNA sequence: TGTGCCAGCAGCTTGATTTCATCCCCTGCTGGCTACACCTTC.